The entry below gives a single TCR beta chain sequence along with its context. This CDR3 contains 15 residues. The germline V and J ends were trimmed by 3 bases and 4 bases, with 15 bases remaining between them. CDR1 is LNHDA and CDR2 is SQIVND in the germline V gene (reference sequence). The data originate from a study of blood T cell repertoires in COVID-19. The overall study: From the United States, Italy and Spain came samples of acute and convalescent COVID-19. Sample material is recorded as cDNA or gDNA derived from T cells, B-cell-depleted T cells, or PBMCs.

Authors' data handling: How many nucleated cells were present was estimated from reference gene primer amplification. Sequencing used immunoSEQ multiplex PCR; TCRdb keeps in-frame clones, though not all of them. Clonal size and the V and J genes are those of that table, whereas D and trimming came from the DNA. Seen here are under 300,000 clones, 88% observed once, and the top ten hold just under 0.8%. The receptor was isolated from a woman in her thirties with acute or convalescent COVID-19. The chain carries TRBV19 and TRBJ1-2, with D perhaps TRBD1 (5 bases). Sequenced material: peripheral blood. The chain's CDR3 is CASSILPGRSYGYTF. CDR3 in DNA: TGTGCCAGTAGTATTCTTCCAGGGAGGTCCTATGGCTACACCTTC.